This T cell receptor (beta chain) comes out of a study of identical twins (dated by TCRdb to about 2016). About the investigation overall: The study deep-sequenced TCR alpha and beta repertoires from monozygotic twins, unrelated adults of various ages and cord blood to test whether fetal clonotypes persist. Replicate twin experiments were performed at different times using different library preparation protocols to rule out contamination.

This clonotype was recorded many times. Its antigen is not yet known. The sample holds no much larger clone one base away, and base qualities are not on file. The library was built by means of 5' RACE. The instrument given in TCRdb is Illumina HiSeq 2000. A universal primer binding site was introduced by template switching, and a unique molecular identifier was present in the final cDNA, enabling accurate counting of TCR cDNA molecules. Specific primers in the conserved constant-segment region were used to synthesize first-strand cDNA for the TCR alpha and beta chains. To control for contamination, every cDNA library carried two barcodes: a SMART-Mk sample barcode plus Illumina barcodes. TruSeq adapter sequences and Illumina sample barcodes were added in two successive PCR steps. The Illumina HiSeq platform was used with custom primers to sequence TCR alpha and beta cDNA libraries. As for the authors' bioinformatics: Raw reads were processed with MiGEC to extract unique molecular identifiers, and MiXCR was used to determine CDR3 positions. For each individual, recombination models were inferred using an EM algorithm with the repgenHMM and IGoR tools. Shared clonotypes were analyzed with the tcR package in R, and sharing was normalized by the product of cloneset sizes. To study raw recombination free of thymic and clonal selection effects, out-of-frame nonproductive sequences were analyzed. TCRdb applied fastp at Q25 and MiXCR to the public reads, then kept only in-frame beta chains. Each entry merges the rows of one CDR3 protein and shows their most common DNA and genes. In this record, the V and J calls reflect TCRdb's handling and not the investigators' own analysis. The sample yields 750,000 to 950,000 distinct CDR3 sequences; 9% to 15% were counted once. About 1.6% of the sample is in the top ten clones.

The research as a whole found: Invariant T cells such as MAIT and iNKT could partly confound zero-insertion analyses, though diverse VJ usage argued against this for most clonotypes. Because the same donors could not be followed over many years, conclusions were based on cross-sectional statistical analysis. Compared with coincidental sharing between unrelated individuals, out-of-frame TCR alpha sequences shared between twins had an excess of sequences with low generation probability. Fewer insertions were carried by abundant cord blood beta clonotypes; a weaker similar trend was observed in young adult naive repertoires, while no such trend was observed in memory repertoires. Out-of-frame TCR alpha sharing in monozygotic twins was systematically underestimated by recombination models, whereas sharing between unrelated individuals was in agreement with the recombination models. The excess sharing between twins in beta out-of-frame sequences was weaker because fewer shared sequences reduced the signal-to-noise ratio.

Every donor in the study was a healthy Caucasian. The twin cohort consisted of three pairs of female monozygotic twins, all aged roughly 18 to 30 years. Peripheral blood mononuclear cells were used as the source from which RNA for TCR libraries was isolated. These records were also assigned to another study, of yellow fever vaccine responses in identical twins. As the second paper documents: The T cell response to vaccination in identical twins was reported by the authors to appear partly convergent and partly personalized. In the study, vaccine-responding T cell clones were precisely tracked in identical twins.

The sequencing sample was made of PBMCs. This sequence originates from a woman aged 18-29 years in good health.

CDR3 sequence: CASSLGTGNSYNEQFF. The DNA reads TGCGCCAGCAGCTTGGGAACAGGGAACTCCTACAATGAGCAGTTCTTC. The chain employs TRBV5-1 and TRBJ2-1; tentative D gene TRBD1, with 6 bases matching. The junction shows trimming of 0 bases on V and 0 bases on J, plus 10 bases between the germline ends. Via the germline V gene, CDR1 is SGHRS and CDR2 YFSETQ. Measured from the cysteine to the phenylalanine, the CDR3 is 16 residues long. Only the CDR3 region is kept as DNA, spanning 48 bases read in frame from base 1.